A single sample is the source of the 20 T cell receptor beta chains below, sequenced in a study of OX40 agonist ivuxolimab in advanced cancers. Sequencing used immunoSEQ multiplex PCR; TCRdb keeps in-frame clones, though not all of them. The sample holds 25,000 to 30,000 clones, roughly 84% seen once. Sequencing was performed on CD4+ or CD8+ T cells sorted from blood, taken in a trial of the OX40 agonist ivuxolimab. The receptor set was obtained from an adult with an advanced solid tumor such as melanoma, head and neck, liver or kidney cancer.

The chain is built from TRBV5-5 and TRBJ2-7, with D perhaps matching TRBD2 (5 bases). The CDR3 is 11 residues long. V lost 6 bases and J lost 6, with 10 bases in between. Germline CDR1 is SGHKS and CDR2 is YYEKEE (reference sequence). Here the CDR3 reads CASTPRGEQYF. CDR3 nucleotide sequence: TGTGCCAGCACCCCCCGGGGCGAGCAGTACTTC. Supplemented by reference TRBV5-5 and TRBJ2-7, the full variable domain reads DAGVTQSPTHLIKTRGQQVTLRCSPISGHKSVSWYQQVLGQGPQFIFQYYEKEERGRGNFPDRFSARQFPNYSSELNVNALLLGDSALYLCASTPRGEQYFGPGTRLTVT.

The rearrangement joins TRBV11-2 to TRBJ1-1; D unclear. With 0 bases removed from V and 0 bases from J, the gap between germline ends came to 8 bases. Germline V lookup: CDR1 SGHAT, CDR2 FQNNGV. The CDR3 has 15 amino acids. The CDR3 loop is CASSLEGNMNTEAFF. The CDR3 DNA reads as TGTGCCAGCAGCTTAGAGGGGAACATGAACACTGAAGCTTTCTTT.

This sequence joins TRBV19 and TRBJ1-1; 8 bases match TRBD1. This CDR3 region has 15 residues. Germline values: CDR1 LNHDA, CDR2 SQIVND (reference sequence). The junction had 3 bases not matched to a gene; V was cut back by 3 bases and J by 0 bases. CDR3 nucleotides: TGTGCCAGTAGTATGACAGGGGCGGTGAACACTGAAGCTTTCTTT. This sequence encodes CASSMTGAVNTEAFF.

The rearrangement links TRBV27 to TRBJ1-1; 7 bases match TRBD1. This CDR3 region has 12 residues. J was trimmed by 5 bases and V by 5 bases; bases with no gene match: 2. Per germline, CDR1 MNHEY and CDR2 SMNVEV (reference sequence). DNA for the CDR3: TGTGCCAGCAGTCTGACAGGGACTGAAGCTTTCTTT. Translation: CASSLTGTEAFF.

This chain connects TRBV19 to TRBJ2-2; 11 nucleotides line up with TRBD1. After removal of 8 bases from V and 7 bases from J, the junction contained 6 bases not matched to a gene. Germline CDR1 LNHDA, CDR2 SQIVND (reference sequence). The CDR3 has 14 amino acids. CDR3 in amino acids: CASQPGQGVGELFF. The CDR3 region has the DNA TGTGCCAGTCAACCGGGACAGGGGGTCGGGGAGCTGTTTTTT. The full variable domain, with the rest looked up from reference TRBV19 and TRBJ2-2, is DGGITQSPKYLFRKEGQNVTLSCEQNLNHDAMYWYRQDPGQGLRLIYYSQIVNDFQKGDIAEGYSVSREKKESFPLTVTSAQKNPTAFYLCASQPGQGVGELFFGEGSRLTVL.

This chain uses TRBV11-2 with TRBJ2-7; 9 bases line up with TRBD2. The V gene's germline CDR1 is SGHAT and CDR2 FQNNGV. This CDR3 has 14 amino acids. Germline trimming cut 4 bases from V and 2 bases from J; bases unmatched to any gene: 3. The CDR3 spells CASSSSGRPYEQYF. CDR3 DNA: TGTGCCAGCAGCTCGAGCGGGAGGCCCTACGAGCAGTACTTC.

The chain uses TRBV4-1 and TRBJ2-5; 9 nucleotides match TRBD1. The CDR3 runs 15 residues. Germline assignment: CDR1 MGHRA and CDR2 YSYEKL. V shed 2 bases and J 5 bases; nucleotides not matched to a gene: 6. In DNA form, the CDR3 reads TGCGCCAGCAGCCAATTAATTACAGGGGGCGAGACCCAGTACTTC. This gives the protein CASSQLITGGETQYF.

The chain is built from TRBV5-5 and TRBJ2-7; D unclear. V gave up 2 bases and J gave up 1 base, with 7 bases separating them. CDR1 and CDR2 (germline): SGHKS, YYEKEE (reference sequence). The CDR3 is 13 residues long. The CDR3 DNA follows: TGTGCCAGCAGCTTCATAGGTTCCTACGAGCAGTACTTC. Its translation is CASSFIGSYEQYF.

The J gene is TRBJ1-1, the V gene TRBV5-6; 11 nucleotides align to TRBD1. J gave up 10 bases and V 3 bases, and 5 bases lay outside the gene matches. Germline V CDR1 and CDR2: SGHDT, YYEEEE. CDR3 size: 13 residues. CDR3: CASSWEGTGGAFF. CDR3 sequence (DNA): TGTGCCAGCAGCTGGGAGGGGACAGGGGGAGCTTTCTTT.

CDR3 DNA: TGTGCCAGCAGTGAGTACTCTAGCGGGAAGACCCAGTACTTC. Translating it yields CASSEYSSGKTQYF. The J gene is TRBJ2-5, the V gene TRBV25-1; 9 bases line up with TRBD2. The CDR3 covers 14 residues. The V gene end was trimmed by 3 bases and the J gene end by 6 bases; junction bases not matched to a gene: 5. The germline gives CDR1 MGHDK, CDR2 SYGVNS.

The chain carries TRBV19 and TRBJ1-2, with D unclear. Germline CDR1 is LNHDA and CDR2 is SQIVND (reference sequence). This CDR3 is built from 10 residues. The V end was cut by 6 bases, the J end by 3 bases, with 2 bases between. Here the CDR3 DNA reads TGTGCCAGTAGCCACTATGGCTACACCTTC. It codes for CASSHYGYTF.

V and J are TRBV7-8 and TRBJ1-1; D might be TRBD1 (6 bases). Germline CDR1 is SGHVS and CDR2 is FQNEAQ. V lost 5 bases to trimming and J lost 6 bases, with 19 bases between them. The CDR3 loop spans 15 amino acids. CDR3 sequence reads: CASSPLQGSISEAFF. The CDR3 bases are TGTGCCAGCAGCCCCTTACAGGGTTCAATTTCTGAAGCTTTCTTT.

The V call is TRBV4-2, the J call TRBJ2-2; D unresolved. Germline V CDR1 and CDR2: LGHNA, YNFKEQ. The CDR3 has 16 amino acids. V was trimmed by 1 base and J by 6 bases, leaving 15 bases between them. DNA of the CDR3: TGTGCCAGCAGCCAAGCGCTAGGGAAAGGACCCGGGGAGCTGTTTTTT. This codes for CASSQALGKGPGELFF.

This chain's CDR3 is CASSLTNNEQFF. The CDR3 nucleotides are TGCGCCAGCAGCCTTACTAACAATGAGCAGTTCTTC. The V gene is TRBV4-1, the J gene TRBJ2-1; D unresolved. The CDR3 is 12 amino acids. CDR1 and CDR2 (germline): MGHRA, YSYEKL. V shed 4 bases and J shed 5 bases, with 6 bases lying between them.

CDR3 amino acids: CASSARDLANIQYF. The CDR3, as DNA: TGTGCCAGCAGCGCCCGGGACCTAGCTAACATTCAGTACTTC. This chain joins TRBV6-6 and TRBJ2-4, with D perhaps assigned TRBD1 or TRBD2 (5 bases each). Germline V gene sequence: CDR1 MNHNY, CDR2 SVGAGI (reference sequence). CDR3 length: 14 amino acids. The ends were cut back, 6 bases at V and 7 bases at J, with 16 bases in the middle.

The J gene is TRBJ1-1, the V gene TRBV6-5; perhaps TRBD1 as D (5 bases). V was pared by 5 bases and J by 0 bases, with 10 bases between. The CDR3 covers 14 residues. CDR1 is MNHEY and CDR2 is SVGAGI in the germline V gene. CDR3: CASSEVRVNTEAFF. The CDR3 DNA is TGTGCCAGCAGTGAAGTCAGGGTGAACACTGAAGCTTTCTTT.

The genes are TRBV2 and TRBJ2-3; 7 bases are a match to TRBD1. V lost 6 bases and J lost 7; bases outside the gene matches: 10. CDR3 length equals 14 residues. Germline-derived CDR1 and CDR2 are SNHLY and FYNNEI. The CDR3 loop reads CASSRSTGPNTQYF. The CDR3 DNA reads as TGTGCCAGCAGCCGGTCGACAGGGCCCAATACGCAGTATTTT.

In the case of this clone: An end of the junction differs from the germline gene, which may be a read error. V is TRBV5-4 and J is TRBJ2-2; TRBD2 matches 9 bases. The germline CDR1 and CDR2 sequences are SGHNT and YYREEE (reference sequence). The CDR3 covers 13 residues. The CDR3 sequence: CASSPSSGTSRVF. CDR3 nucleotides: TGTGCCAGCAGTCCTTCATCCGGGACTAGCCGGGTTTTT.

The chain is built from TRBV6-1 and TRBJ1-5, with D hard to call. The V end lost 6 bases, the J end lost 0 bases, and 6 bases lay between the germline ends. Germline-derived CDR1 and CDR2 are MNHNS and SASEGT. The CDR3 consists of 13 residues. The CDR3 sequence is CASSDSSNQPQHF. For the CDR3, the DNA is TGTGCCAGCAGCGATTCTAGCAATCAGCCCCAGCATTTT.

This chain uses TRBV2 with TRBJ1-1, with D possibly matching TRBD1 (6 bases). The germline V gene encodes CDR1 SNHLY and CDR2 FYNNEI. This CDR3 region has 15 residues. V shed 6 bases and J shed 2 bases, with 16 bases lying between them. CDR3 sequence reads: CASRETQGLNTEAFF. In DNA form, the CDR3 reads TGTGCCAGCAGAGAAACACAGGGACTAAACACTGAAGCTTTCTTT.